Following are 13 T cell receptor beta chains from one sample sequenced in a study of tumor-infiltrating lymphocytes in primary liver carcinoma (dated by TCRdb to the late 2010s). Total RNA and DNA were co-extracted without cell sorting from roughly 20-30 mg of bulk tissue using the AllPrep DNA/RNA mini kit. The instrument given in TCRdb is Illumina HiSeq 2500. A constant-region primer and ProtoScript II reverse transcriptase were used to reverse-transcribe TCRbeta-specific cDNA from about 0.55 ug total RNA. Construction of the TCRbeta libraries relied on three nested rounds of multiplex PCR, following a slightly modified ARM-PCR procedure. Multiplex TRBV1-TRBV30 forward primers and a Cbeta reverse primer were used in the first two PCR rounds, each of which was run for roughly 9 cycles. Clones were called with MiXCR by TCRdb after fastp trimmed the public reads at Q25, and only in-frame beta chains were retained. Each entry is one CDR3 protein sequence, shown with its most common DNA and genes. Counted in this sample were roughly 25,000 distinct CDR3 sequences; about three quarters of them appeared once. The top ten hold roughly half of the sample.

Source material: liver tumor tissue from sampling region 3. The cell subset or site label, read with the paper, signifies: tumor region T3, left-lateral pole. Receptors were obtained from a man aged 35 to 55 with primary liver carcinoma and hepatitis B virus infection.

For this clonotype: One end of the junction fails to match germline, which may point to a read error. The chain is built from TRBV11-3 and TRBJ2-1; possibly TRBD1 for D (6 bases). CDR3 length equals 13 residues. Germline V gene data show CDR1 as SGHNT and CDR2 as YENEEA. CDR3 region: CVSSFMWDNEQFF. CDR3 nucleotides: TGTGTCAGCAGCTTTATGTGGGACAACGAGCAGTTCTTC.

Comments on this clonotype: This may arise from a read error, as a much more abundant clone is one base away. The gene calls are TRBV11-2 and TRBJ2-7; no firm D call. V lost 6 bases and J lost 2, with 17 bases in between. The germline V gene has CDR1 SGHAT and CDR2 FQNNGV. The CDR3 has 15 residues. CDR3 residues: CASSFRARSPYEQYF. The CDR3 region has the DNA TGTGCCAGCAGTTTTAGAGCGCGCAGCCCCTACGAGCAGTACTTC.

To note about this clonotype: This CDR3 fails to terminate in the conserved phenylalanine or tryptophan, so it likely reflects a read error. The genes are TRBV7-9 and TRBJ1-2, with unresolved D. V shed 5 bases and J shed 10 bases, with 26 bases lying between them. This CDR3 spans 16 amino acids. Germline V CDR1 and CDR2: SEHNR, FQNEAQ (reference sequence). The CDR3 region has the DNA TGTGCCAGCAGCCCCGAGGGCAGGCTGTCCCAGTACGACTACACCATC. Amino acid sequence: CASSPEGRLSQYDYTI.

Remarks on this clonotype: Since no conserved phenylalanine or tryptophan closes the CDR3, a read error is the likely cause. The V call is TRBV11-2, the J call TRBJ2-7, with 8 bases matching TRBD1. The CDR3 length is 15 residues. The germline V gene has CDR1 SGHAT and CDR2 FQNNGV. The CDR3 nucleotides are TGTGCCATCAGCTTTGTGGCAGGGGGCCAATACGAGCAGTACCTC. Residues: CAISFVAGGQYEQYL.

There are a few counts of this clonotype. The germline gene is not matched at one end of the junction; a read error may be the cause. The CDR3 reads CVSSEATSGRGRGQFF. The CDR3 DNA reads TGTGTCAGCAGTGAAGCGACTAGCGGGAGGGGGCGGGGGCAGTTCTTT. The V and J genes are TRBV6-1 and TRBJ2-1; 14 positions agree with TRBD2. Germline loops: CDR1 MNHNS, CDR2 SASEGT. The length of the CDR3 is 16 residues.

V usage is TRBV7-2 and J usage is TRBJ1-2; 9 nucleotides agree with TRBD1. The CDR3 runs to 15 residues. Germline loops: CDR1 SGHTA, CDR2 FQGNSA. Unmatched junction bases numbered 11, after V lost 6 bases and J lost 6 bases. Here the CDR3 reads CASRYTQGASHGYTF. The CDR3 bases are TGTGCCAGCAGGTATACACAGGGGGCATCCCATGGCTACACCTTC. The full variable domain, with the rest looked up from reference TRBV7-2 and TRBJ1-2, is GAGVSQSPSNKVTEKGKDVELRCDPISGHTALYWYRQSLGQGLEFLIYFQGNSAPDKSGLPSDRFSAERTGGSVSTLTIQRTQQEDSAVYLCASRYTQGASHGYTFGSGTRLTVV.

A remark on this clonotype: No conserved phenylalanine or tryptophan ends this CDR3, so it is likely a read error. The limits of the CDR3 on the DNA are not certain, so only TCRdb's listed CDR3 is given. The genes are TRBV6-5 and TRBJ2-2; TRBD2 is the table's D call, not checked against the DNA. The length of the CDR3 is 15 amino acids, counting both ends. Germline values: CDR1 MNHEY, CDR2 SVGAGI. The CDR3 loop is CASRGTSGSLGELFS.

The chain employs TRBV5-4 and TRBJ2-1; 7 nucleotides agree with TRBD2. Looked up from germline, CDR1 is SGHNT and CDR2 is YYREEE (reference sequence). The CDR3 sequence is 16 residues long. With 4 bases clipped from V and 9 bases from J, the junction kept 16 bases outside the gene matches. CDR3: CASSHGGAGAYSEQFF. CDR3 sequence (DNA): TGTGCCAGCAGCCATGGAGGGGCGGGAGCTTATAGTGAGCAGTTCTTC. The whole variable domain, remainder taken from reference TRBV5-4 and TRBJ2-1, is ETGVTQSPTHLIKTRGQQVTLRCSSQSGHNTVSWYQQALGQGPQFIFQYYREEENGRGNFPPRFSGLQFPNYSSELNVNALELDDSALYLCASSHGGAGAYSEQFFGPGTRLTVL.

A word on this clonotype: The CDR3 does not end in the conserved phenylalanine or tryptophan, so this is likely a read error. The DNA of the CDR3 is TGTGCCAGCAGCATGGGTCGAGGGGGGACGAACACTGAAGCTTTCATT. Its protein product is CASSMGRGGTNTEAFI. The chain combines TRBV5-4 with TRBJ1-1; tentatively, D is TRBD1 (6 bases). V was pared by 4 bases and J by 1 base, with 17 bases between. Germline V gene lookup returns CDR1 SGHNT and CDR2 YYREEE (reference sequence). CDR3 length: 16 residues.

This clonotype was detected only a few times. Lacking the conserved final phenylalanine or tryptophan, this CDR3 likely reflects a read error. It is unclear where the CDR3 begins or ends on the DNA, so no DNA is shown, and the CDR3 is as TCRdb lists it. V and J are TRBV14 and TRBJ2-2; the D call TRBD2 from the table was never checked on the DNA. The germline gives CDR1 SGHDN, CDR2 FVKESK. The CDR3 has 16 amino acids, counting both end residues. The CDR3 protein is CASSHRRTGLTGELFY.

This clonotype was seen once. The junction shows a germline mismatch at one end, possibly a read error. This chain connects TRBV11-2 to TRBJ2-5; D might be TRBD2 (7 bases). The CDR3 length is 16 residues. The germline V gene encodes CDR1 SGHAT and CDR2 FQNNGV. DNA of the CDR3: TGTACCAGCAGCCAAACTCCTGGCGGGGGCAAAGAGATCCAGCACTTC. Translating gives CTSSQTPGGGKEIQHF.

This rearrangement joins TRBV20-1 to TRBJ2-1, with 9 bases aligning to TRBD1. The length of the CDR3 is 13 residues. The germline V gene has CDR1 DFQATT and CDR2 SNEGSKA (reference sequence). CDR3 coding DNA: TGCAGCCCATCCGGGACAGGGCGAGATGAGCAGTTCTTC. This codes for CSPSGTGRDEQFF.

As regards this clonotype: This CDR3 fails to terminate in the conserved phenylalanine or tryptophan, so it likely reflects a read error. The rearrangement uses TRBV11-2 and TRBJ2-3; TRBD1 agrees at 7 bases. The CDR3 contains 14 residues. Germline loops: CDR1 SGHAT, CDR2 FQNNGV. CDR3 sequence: CASNLEGGTYTQYL. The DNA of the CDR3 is TGTGCCAGCAACTTAGAAGGGGGCACATATACGCAGTATTTA.